The following is a T cell receptor (beta chain) sequence with its context. The antigen is undetermined. This sample is drawn from a study of cytomegalovirus exposure and HLA in healthy donors. The PCR was carried out with 60 Vbeta primers and 13 Jbeta primers. Profiling relied on immunoSEQ multiplex PCR, and the TCRdb table lists in-frame clones only, not all of them. This table has about 300,000 clones, just over 85% appearing once. General study findings and limits: Association of a missense DCLRE1C variant with TCR beta V- and J-gene trimming was reported in a later analysis. Presence/absence analyses assumed roughly uniform sequencing depth across donors. Most of the TCR beta V segments (in an earlier analysis) were productive either about 87% or about 30% of the time.

The specimen was PBMCs. This TCR was sampled from a man aged 40-55 years in good health and CMV-seropositive.

The CDR3 reads CASSLQGFEPQHF. CDR3 nucleotide sequence: TGCGCCAGCAGCCTGCAGGGGTTCGAGCCCCAGCATTTT. V usage is TRBV5-1 and J usage is TRBJ1-5; the D gene is possibly TRBD1 (6 bases). The CDR3 totals 13 residues. The V gene lost 4 bases and the J gene lost 8 bases, with 13 bases spanning the gap. CDR1 SGHRS and CDR2 YFSETQ come from the germline V gene.